The clone carrying this T cell receptor (beta chain) was recorded many times. Its antigen is not identified. CDR3 length: 13 amino acids. V lost 2 bases to trimming and J lost 3 bases, with 8 bases between them. Germline-derived CDR1 and CDR2 are LGHDT and YNNKEL (reference sequence). This sample stems from a study of breast tumors, draining lymph nodes, adjacent tissues. General study points: Compared with basal-like, luminal-like tumors shared significantly more repertoire with nontumor tissue. Tumor T cell lymph node origin was a supported hypothesis, not proven.

TCRdb ran MiXCR on the multiplex PCR reads and lists one entry per CDR3 protein. The sample shows some 120,000 distinct CDR3 sequences, approximately 21% of them seen only once. Breast cancer patients provided tissue from their axillary draining lymph nodes. The receptor was derived from a female donor with breast cancer. Some clones in this sample may be carry-over from other donors' samples. Source material: axillary lymph node tissue. The chain links TRBV3-1 to TRBJ2-7, with D possibly TRBD2 on 6 matching bases. The CDR3: CASSQIGSYEQYF. Here the CDR3 DNA reads TGTGCCAGCAGCCAAATCGGGAGCTACGAGCAGTACTTC.